Listed below are T cell receptor beta chains from one sample, sequenced in a study of read filtering for tumor transcriptome and immune sequencing. In TCRdb, the reads were re-called with MiXCR into one record per CDR3 protein. In the table there are under 7,000 distinct CDR3 sequences, approximately 21% of which are singletons. The sequenced sample consisted of a population of CD138-negative cells sorted from bone marrow. Receptors originate from a donor older than 35 with multiple myeloma. The CDR3 runs from the conserved cysteine through the conserved F or W. The D gene is left open where the match is weak. Only part of the rows carry a size: once, few, many, or a class if the clone is expanded.

clone_size j_call v_call d_call cdr3_aa cdr3_nt
medium-sized TRBJ2-3 TRBV29-1 - CSVVGGADTDTQYF TGCAGCGTTGTAGGTGGAGCCGACACAGATACGCAGTATTTT
many TRBJ1-5 TRBV12-3/TRBV12-4 - CASSWTDGQPQHF TGTGCCAGCAGTTGGACAGATGGTCAGCCCCAGCATTTT
- TRBJ2-3 TRBV29-1 - CSVEGEAYNTDTQYF TGCAGCGTTGAAGGGGAGGCCTATAACACAGATACGCAGTATTTT
medium-sized TRBJ2-5 TRBV24-1 TRBD1 CATSDSTGLETQYF TGTGCCACCAGTGACTCGACAGGGTTGGAGACCCAGTACTTC
- TRBJ2-2 TRBV6-4 - CASRDGTGGLFF TGTGCAAGCAGAGACGGCACCGGGGGGCTGTTTTTT
many TRBJ2-5 TRBV19 - CASSIGQGLETQYF TGTGCCAGTAGTATTGGGCAGGGGTTGGAGACCCAGTACTTC
medium-sized TRBJ2-7 TRBV25-1 - CASSAFYEQYF TGTGCCAGCAGTGCCTTCTACGAGCAGTACTTC
many TRBJ2-7 TRBV27 TRBD2 CASSLSKTGTSGSGQYF TGTGCCAGCAGTTTATCTAAAACTGGGACTAGCGGGAGCGGGCAGTACTTC
medium-sized TRBJ1-4 TRBV20-1 TRBD1 CSARSGTGMGEKLFF TGCAGTGCTAGAAGCGGGACAGGGATGGGTGAAAAACTGTTTTTT
many TRBJ2-7 TRBV6-5 - CASSYNRLDEQYF TGTGCCAGCAGTTACAACCGACTAGACGAGCAGTACTTC